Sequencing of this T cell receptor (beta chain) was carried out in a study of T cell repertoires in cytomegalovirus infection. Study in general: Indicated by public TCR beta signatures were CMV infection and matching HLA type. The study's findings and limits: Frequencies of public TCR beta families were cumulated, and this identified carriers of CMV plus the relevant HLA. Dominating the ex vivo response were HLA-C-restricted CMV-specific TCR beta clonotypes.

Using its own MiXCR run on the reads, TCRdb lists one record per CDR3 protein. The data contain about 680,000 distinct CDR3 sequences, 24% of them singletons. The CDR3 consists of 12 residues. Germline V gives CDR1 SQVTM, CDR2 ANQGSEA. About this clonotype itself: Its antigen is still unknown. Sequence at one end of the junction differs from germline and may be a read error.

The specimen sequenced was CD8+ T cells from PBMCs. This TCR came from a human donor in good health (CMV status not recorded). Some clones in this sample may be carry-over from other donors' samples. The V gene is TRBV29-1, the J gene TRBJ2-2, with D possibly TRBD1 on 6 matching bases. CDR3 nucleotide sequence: TGCAGCATTGATGGGGACATCGGGGAGCTGTTTTTT. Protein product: CSIDGDIGELFF.